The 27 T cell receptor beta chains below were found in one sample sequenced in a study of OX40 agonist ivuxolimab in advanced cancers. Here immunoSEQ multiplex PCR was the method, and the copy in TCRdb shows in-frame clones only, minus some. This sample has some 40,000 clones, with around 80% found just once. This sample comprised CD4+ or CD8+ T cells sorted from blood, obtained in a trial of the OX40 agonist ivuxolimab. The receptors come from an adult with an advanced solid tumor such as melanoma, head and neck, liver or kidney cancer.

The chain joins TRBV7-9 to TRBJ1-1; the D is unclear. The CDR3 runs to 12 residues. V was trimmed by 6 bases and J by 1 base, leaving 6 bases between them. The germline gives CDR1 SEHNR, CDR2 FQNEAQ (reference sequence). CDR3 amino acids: CASRRENTEAFF. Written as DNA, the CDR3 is TGTGCCAGCAGAAGGGAGAACACTGAAGCTTTCTTT.

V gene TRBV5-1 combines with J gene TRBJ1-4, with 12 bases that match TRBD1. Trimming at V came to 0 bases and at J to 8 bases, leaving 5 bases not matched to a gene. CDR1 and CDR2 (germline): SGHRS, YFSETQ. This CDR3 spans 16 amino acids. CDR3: CASSLGTGTGGEKLFF. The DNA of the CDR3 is TGCGCCAGCAGCTTGGGGACCGGGACAGGGGGCGAAAAACTGTTTTTT.

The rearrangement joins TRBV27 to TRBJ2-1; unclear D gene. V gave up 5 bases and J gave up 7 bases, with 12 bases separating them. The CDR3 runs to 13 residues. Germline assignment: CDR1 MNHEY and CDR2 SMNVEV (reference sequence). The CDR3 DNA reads TGTGCCAGCAGTAAATCTGGGGTAAATGAGCAGTTCTTC. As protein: CASSKSGVNEQFF.

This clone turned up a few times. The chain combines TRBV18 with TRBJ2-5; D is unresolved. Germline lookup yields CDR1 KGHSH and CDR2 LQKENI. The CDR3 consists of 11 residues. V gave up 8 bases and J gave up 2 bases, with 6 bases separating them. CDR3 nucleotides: TGTGCCAGCGGCAGTCAAGAGACCCAGTACTTC. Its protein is CASGSQETQYF. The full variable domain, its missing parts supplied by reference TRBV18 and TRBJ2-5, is NAGVMQNPRHLVRRRGQEARLRCSPMKGHSHVYWYRQLPEEGLKFMVYLQKENIIDESGMPKERFSAEFPKEGPSILRIQQVVRGDSAAYFCASGSQETQYFGPGTRLLVL.

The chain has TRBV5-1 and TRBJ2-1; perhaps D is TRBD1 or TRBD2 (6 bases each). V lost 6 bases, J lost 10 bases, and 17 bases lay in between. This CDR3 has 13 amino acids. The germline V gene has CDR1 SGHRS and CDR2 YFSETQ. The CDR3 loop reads CASTLRVGGEQFF. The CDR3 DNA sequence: TGCGCCAGCACCCTCCGTGTGGGGGGCGAGCAGTTCTTC.

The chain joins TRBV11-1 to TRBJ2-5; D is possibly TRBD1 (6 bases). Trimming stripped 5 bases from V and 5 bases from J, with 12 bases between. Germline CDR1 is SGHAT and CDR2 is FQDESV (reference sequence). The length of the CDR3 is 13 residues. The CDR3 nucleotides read TGTGCCAGCAGCGCTACAGGGCGGGAGACCCAGTACTTC. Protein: CASSATGRETQYF.

CDR3 DNA sequence: TGTGCCAGCAGTGTAGGGGGGACAGCGAAAAATGAGCAGTTCTTC. Translating it yields CASSVGGTAKNEQFF. The chain has TRBV14 and TRBJ2-1, with a tentative D call TRBD1 (7 bases). The V end lost 6 bases, the J end lost 7 bases, and 19 bases lay between the germline ends. The V gene's germline CDR1 is SGHDN and CDR2 FVKESK. The CDR3 totals 15 residues.

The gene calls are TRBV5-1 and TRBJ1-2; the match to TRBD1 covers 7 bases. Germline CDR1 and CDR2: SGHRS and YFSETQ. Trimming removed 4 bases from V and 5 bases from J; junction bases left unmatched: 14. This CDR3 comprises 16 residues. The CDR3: CASSPGQAVLGYGYTF. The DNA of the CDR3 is TGCGCCAGCAGCCCCGGACAGGCGGTCCTCGGGTATGGCTACACCTTC. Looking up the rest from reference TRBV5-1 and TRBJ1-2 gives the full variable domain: KAGVTQTPRYLIKTRGQQVTLSCSPISGHRSVSWYQQTPGQGLQFLFEYFSETQRNKGNFPGRFSGRQFSNSRSEMNVSTLELGDSALYLCASSPGQAVLGYGYTFGSGTRLTVV.

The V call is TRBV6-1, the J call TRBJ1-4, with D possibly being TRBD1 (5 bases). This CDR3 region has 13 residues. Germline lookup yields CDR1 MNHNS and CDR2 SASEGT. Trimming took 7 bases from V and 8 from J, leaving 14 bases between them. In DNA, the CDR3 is TGTGCCAGCATCAGGGCCGGGACGGAAAAACTGTTTTTT. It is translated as CASIRAGTEKLFF.

This CDR3 is CASSPEVRAGSSDTQYF. The CDR3 nucleotides read TGTGCCAGCAGCCCCGAAGTCAGGGCGGGATCTTCAGATACGCAGTATTTT. The chain joins TRBV4-2 to TRBJ2-3, with D possibly TRBD2 on 6 matching bases. The CDR3 totals 17 residues. The V gene lost 4 bases and the J gene lost 4 bases, with 21 bases spanning the gap. CDR1 is LGHNA, CDR2 YNFKEQ, per germline.

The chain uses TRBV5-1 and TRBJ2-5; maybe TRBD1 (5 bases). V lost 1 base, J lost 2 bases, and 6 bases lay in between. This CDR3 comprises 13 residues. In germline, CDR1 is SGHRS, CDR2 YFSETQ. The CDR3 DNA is TGCGCCAGCAGCTTGCCAGGGCAAGAGACCCAGTACTTC. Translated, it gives CASSLPGQETQYF.

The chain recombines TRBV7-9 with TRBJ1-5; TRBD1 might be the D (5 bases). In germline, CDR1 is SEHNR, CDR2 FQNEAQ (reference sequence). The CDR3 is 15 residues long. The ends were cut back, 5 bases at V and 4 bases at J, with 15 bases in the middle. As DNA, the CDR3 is TGTGCCAGCAGCCCTGGGCAGGGTGGGAATCAGCCCCAGCATTTT. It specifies CASSPGQGGNQPQHF.

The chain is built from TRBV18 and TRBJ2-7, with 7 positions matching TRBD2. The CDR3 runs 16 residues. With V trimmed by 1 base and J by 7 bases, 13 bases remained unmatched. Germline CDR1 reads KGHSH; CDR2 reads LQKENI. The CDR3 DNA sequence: TGTGCCAGCTCACCACTGGGGCCAAGGGAGGGATTAGAGCAGTACTTC. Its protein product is CASSPLGPREGLEQYF.

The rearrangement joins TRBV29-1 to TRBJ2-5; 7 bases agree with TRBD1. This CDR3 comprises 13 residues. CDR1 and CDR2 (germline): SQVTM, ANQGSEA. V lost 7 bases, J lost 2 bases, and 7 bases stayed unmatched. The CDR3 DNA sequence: TGCAGCGGGAGGACAGGCGTGCAAGAGACCCAGTACTTC. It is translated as CSGRTGVQETQYF.

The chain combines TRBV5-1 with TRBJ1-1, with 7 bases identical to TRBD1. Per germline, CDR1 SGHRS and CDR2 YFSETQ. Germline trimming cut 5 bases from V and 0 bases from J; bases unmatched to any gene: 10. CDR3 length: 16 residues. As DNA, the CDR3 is TGCGCCAGCAGAACTGGGACAGCCCATTTGAACACTGAAGCTTTCTTT. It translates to CASRTGTAHLNTEAFF.

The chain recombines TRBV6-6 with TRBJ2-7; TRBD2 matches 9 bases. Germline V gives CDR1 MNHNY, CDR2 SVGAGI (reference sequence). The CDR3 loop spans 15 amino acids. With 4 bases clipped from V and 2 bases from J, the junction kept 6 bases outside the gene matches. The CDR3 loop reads CASSLGASGAYEQYF. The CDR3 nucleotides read TGTGCCAGCAGTTTAGGTGCTAGCGGGGCCTACGAGCAGTACTTC.

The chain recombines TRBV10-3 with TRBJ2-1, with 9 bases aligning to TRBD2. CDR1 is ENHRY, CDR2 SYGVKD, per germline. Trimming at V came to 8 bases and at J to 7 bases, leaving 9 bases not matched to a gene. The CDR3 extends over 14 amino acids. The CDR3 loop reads CAIQAGGQYNEQFF. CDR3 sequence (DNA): TGTGCCATCCAGGCGGGAGGGCAGTATAATGAGCAGTTCTTC.

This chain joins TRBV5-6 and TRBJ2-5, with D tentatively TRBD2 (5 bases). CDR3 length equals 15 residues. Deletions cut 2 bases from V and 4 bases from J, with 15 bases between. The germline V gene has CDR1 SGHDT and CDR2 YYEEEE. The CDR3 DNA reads TGTGCCAGCAGCTTCGGGGTTGGGGTTGGAGAGACCCAGTACTTC. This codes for CASSFGVGVGETQYF.

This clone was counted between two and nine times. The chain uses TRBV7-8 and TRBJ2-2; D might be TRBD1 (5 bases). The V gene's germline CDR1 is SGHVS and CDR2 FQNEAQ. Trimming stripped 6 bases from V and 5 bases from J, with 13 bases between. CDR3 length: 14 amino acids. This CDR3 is CASSFKQATGELFF. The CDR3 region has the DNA TGTGCCAGCAGTTTCAAACAGGCTACCGGGGAGCTGTTTTTT.

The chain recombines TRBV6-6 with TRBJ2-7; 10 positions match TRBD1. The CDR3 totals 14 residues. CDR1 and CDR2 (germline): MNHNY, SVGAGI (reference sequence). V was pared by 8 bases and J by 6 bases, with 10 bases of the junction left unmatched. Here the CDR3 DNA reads TGTGCCAGCCGGGGTGGGACAGGGGAGGGCGAGCAGTACTTC. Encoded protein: CASRGGTGEGEQYF.

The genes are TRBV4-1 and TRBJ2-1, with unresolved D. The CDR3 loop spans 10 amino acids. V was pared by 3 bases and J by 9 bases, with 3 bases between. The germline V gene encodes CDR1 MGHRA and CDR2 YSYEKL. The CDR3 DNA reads TGCGCCAGCAGCCAGGGTGAGCAGTTCTTC. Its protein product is CASSQGEQFF.

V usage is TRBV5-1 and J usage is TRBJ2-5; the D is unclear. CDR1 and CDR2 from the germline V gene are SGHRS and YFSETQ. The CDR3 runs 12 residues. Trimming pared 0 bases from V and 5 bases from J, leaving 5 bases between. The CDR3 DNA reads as TGCGCCAGCAGCTTGGAGGCGGAGACCCAGTACTTC. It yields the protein CASSLEAETQYF.

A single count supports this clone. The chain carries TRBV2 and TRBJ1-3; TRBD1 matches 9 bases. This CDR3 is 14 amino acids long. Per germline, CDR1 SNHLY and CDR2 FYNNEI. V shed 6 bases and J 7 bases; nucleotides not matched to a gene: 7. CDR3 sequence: CASSSGTGRNTIYF. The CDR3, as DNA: TGTGCCAGCAGCTCCGGGACAGGGAGGAACACCATATATTTT.

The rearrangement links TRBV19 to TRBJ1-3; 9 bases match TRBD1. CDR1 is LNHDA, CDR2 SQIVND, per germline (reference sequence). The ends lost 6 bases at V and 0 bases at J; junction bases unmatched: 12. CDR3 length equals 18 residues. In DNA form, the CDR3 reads TGTGCCAGTAGCCCACTCCGGGACAGGGCCAACTCTGGAAACACCATATATTTT. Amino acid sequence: CASSPLRDRANSGNTIYF.

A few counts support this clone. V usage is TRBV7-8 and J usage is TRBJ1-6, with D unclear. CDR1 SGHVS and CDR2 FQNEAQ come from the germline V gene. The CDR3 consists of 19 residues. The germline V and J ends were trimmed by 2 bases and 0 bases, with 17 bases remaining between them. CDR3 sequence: CASSLKGKSLSSYNSPLHF. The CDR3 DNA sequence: TGTGCCAGCAGCTTAAAGGGCAAATCCCTCAGCTCCTATAATTCACCCCTCCACTTT.

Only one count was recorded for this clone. This chain's CDR3 is CASSLTPRVSYGYTF. The CDR3 DNA reads TGTGCCAGCTCCCTAACCCCGAGGGTATCCTATGGCTACACCTTC. The chain is built from TRBV18 and TRBJ1-2; D is unresolved. This CDR3 has 15 residues. The germline V gene has CDR1 KGHSH and CDR2 LQKENI. V was pared by 6 bases and J by 4 bases, with 18 bases between.

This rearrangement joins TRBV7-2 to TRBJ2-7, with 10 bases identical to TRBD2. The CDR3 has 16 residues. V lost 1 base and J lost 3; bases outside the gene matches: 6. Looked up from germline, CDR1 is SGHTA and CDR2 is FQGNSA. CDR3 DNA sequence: TGTGCCAGCAGCTTAGTAGCGAGCGGGGGGGACTACGAGCAGTACTTC. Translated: CASSLVASGGDYEQYF.